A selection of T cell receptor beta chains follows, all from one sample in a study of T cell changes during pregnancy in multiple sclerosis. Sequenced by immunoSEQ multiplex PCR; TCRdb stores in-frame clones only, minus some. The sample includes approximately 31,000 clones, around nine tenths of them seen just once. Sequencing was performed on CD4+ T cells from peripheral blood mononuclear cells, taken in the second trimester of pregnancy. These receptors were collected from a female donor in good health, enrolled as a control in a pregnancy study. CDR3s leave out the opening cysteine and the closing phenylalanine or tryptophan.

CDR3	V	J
ATSRGGSGRNTGELF	TRBV15	TRBJ2-2
ASSPDRGIQY	TRBV9	TRBJ2-4
SVRQRQTFEAF	TRBV29-1	TRBJ1-1
ASNDGGTGGYT	TRBV6-5	TRBJ1-2
ASSPPLSGNSYNEQF	TRBV14	TRBJ2-1
ASSGGGQIADTQY	TRBV5-1	TRBJ2-3
ASSKRTSGSSYNEQF	TRBV7-9	TRBJ2-1
ASGGTSYNEQF	TRBV6-6	TRBJ2-1
SATLRETQY	TRBV20-1	TRBJ2-5
AISVGTAGNYGYT	TRBV10-3	TRBJ1-2
ASSTQGRSQETQY	TRBV25-1	TRBJ2-5
ASSQTYDSYTEAF	TRBV4-3	TRBJ1-1
ASSLKGDTEAF	TRBV5-1	TRBJ1-1
ASSEPADSNQPQH	TRBV6-1	TRBJ1-5